This T cell receptor (beta chain) was sequenced in a study of blood T cell repertoires in COVID-19. The overall study: Samples taken during acute and convalescent COVID-19 were collected in the United States, Italy and Spain.

CDR3 size: 16 residues. Germline V gene sequence: CDR1 SGHKS, CDR2 YYEKEE (reference sequence). Trimming pared 0 bases from V and 2 bases from J, leaving 14 bases between. Method: immunoSEQ multiplex PCR; TCRdb's copy keeps in-frame clones and lacks some. The sample lists under 250,000 clones; around 84% were seen once. This rearrangement joins TRBV5-5 to TRBJ2-5, with D possibly being TRBD2 (6 bases). What was sequenced was peripheral blood. The sequence derives from a woman aged 55-69 years who had recovered from COVID-19. This CDR3 reads CASSLALGLGQETQYF. DNA of the CDR3: TGTGCCAGCAGCTTGGCCTTGGGACTGGGACAAGAGACCCAGTACTTC.